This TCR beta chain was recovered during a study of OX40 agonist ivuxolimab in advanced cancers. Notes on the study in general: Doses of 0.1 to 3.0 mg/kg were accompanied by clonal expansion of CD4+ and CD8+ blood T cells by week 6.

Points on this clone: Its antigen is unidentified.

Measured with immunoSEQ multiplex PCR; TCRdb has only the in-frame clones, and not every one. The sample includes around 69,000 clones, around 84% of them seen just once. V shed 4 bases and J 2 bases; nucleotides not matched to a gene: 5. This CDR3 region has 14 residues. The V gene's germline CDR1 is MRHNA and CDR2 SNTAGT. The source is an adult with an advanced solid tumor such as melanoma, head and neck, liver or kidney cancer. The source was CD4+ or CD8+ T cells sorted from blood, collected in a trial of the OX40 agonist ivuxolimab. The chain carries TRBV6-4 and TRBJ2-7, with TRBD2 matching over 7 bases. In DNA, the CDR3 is TGTGCCAGCAGTGTTCGGGAGGCCACCTACGAGCAGTACTTC. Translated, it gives CASSVREATYEQYF.